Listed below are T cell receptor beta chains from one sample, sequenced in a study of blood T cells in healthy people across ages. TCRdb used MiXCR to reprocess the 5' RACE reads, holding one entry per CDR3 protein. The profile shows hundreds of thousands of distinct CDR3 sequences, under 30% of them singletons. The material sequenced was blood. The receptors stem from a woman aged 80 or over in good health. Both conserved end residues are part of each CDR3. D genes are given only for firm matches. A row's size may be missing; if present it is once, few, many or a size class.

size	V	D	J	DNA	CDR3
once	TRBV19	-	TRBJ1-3	TGTGCCAGTACCGAAACCGACAGCTCTGGAAACACCATATATTTT	CASTETDSSGNTIYF
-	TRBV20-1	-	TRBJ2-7	TGCAGTGCCGGCCCATGGGGTCCCGAGCAGTACTTC	CSAGPWGPEQYF
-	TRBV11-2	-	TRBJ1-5	TGTGCCAGCAGCCCTGGGACGGGTAATCAGTCCCAGCATTTT	CASSPGTGNQSQHF
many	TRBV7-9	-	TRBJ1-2	TGTGCCAGCAGCTTTACAGGGTCTACAACTAACTATGGCTACACCTTC	CASSFTGSTTNYGYTF
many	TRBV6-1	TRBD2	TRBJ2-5	TGTGCCAGCAGAGGGCACGGGACTAGCGGGGGGAAAGAGACCCAGTACTTC	CASRGHGTSGGKETQYF
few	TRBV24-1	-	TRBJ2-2	TGTGCCACCAGTGATTTGAGGGAGCTGTTTTTT	CATSDLRELFF
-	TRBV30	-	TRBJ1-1	TGTGCCTGGAAGAAGGAGGACACTGAAGCTTTCTTT	CAWKKEDTEAFF
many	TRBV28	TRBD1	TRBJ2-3	TGTGCCAGCAGTGCCGACAGGGCATCGACAGATACGCAGTATTTT	CASSADRASTDTQYF
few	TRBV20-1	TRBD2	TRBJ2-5	TGCAGTGCTCCTAGCGGGGGGGCCCGGGGGACCCAGTACTTC	CSAPSGGARGTQYF
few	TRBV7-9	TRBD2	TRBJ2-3	TGTGCCAGCAGCTTACTAGCGGGGGACCTCTTGAGCACAGATACGCAGTATTTT	CASSLLAGDLLSTDTQYF
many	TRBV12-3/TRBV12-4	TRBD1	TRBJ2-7	TGTGCCAGCCGATTGGGACAGGGACACTACGAGCAGTACTTC	CASRLGQGHYEQYF
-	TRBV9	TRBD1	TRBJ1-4	TGTGCCAGCAGCGAAAGGGGACAGATGAATGAAAAACTGTTTTTT	CASSERGQMNEKLFF
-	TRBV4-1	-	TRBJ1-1	TGCGCCAGCAGCCAATGGTTGGACGGCGCTGAAGCTTTCTTT	CASSQWLDGAEAFF
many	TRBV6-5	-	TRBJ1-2	TGTGCCAGCAGTTACTCACGCAACTATGGCTACACCTTC	CASSYSRNYGYTF
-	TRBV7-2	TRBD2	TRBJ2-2	TGTGCCAGCAGCATCGGGACTAGCTTTGCCGGGGAGCTGTTTTTT	CASSIGTSFAGELFF
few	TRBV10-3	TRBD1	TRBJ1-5	TGTGCCATCAGTGGGACAGGGATTCAGCCCCAGCATTTT	CAISGTGIQPQHF
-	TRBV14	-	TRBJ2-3	TGTGCCAGCAGCCAAACATCAGGACTCGTGGGGCAGTATTTT	CASSQTSGLVGQYF
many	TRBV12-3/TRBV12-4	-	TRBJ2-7	TGTGCCAGCAGAGAGGGGCCGGGACGCTACGAGCAGTACTTC	CASREGPGRYEQYF
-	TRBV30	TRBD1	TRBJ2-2	TGTGCCTGGAGGACAGGGTTAACCGGGGAGCTGTTTTTT	CAWRTGLTGELFF
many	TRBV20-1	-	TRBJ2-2	TGCAGTGCTAGAGAAGGCGGCCCAAACGGGGAGCTGTTTTTT	CSAREGGPNGELFF
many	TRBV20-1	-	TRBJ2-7	TGCAGTGCTAGACCTTCCTTGACTGGGATTACGGGGCAGTACTTC	CSARPSLTGITGQYF
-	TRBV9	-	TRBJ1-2	TGTGCCAGCAGCGCTTCCTTTGATGGCTACACCTTC	CASSASFDGYTF
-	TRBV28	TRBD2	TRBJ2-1	TGTGCCAGCAGACGTGAGGCGGGAGGCTCCTACAATGAGCAGTTCTTC	CASRREAGGSYNEQFF
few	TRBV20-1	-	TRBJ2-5	TGCAGTGCTTTCGGAGCGGTCCAAGAGACCCAGTACTTC	CSAFGAVQETQYF
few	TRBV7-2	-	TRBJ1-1	TGTGCCAGCAGCTTAGGGCCGGGAACGCACACTGAAGCTTTCTTT	CASSLGPGTHTEAFF
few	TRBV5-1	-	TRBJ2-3	TGCGCCAGCAGCTTGGAGGGCGGGGGCCTCACAGATACGCAGTATTTT	CASSLEGGGLTDTQYF
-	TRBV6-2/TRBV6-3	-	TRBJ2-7	TGTGCCAGCGTAGATCCCGGGCGCCCAGGGCAGTACTTC	CASVDPGRPGQYF
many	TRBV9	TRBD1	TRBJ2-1	TGTGCCAGCAGCGTACCCGGGACAGGGGGGCGTAATGAGCAGTTCTTC	CASSVPGTGGRNEQFF
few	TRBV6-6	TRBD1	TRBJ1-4	TGTGCCAGCAGTCGGATGGGCGGGACAGGGGTTGAAAAACTGTTTTTT	CASSRMGGTGVEKLFF
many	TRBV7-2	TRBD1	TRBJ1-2	TGTGCCAGCAGCCCTAGAACAGGGGGCGCAGGTGGCTACACCTTC	CASSPRTGGAGGYTF
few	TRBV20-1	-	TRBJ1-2	TGCAGTGCTAGAGAGTCTAGGGGCGGGGCAGCTAACTATGGCTACACCTTC	CSARESRGGAANYGYTF
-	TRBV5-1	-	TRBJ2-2	TGCGCCAGCAGCCGAAGCTACGGGGACACCGGGGAGCTGTTTTTT	CASSRSYGDTGELFF
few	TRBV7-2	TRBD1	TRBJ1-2	TGTGCCAGCAGCTCGAATCCGGGACAGGGACCCTACACCTTC	CASSSNPGQGPYTF
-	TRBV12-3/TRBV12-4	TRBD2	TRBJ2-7	TGTGCCAGCAGTTTACGGCGGGGGGGCACGCAACACTACGAGCAGTACTTC	CASSLRRGGTQHYEQYF